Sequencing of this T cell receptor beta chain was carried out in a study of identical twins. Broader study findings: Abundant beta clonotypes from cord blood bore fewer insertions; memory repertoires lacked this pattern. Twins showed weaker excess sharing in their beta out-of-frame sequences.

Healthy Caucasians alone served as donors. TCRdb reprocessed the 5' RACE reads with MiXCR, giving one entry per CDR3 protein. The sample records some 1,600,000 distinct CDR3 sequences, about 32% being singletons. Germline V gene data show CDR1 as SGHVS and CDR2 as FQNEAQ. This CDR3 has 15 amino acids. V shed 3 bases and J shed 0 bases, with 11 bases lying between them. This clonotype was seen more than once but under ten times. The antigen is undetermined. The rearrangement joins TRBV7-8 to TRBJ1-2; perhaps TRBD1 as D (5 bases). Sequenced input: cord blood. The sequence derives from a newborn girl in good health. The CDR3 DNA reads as TGTGCCAGCAGCTTGGAGGGACTTACTAACTATGGCTACACCTTC. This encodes CASSLEGLTNYGYTF. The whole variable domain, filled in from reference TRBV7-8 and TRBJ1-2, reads GAGVSQSPRYKVAKRGQDVALRCDPISGHVSLFWYQQALGQGPEFLTYFQNEAQLDKSGLPSDRFFAERPEGSVSTLKIQRTQQEDSAVYLCASSLEGLTNYGYTFGSGTRLTVV.